These 26 T cell receptor beta chains share one sample of origin, sequenced in a study of T cell changes during pregnancy in multiple sclerosis. Sequenced by immunoSEQ multiplex PCR; TCRdb stores in-frame clones only, minus some. In the table there are some 30,000 clones, 90% to 95% of which are singletons. Specimen: CD8+ T cells from peripheral blood mononuclear cells, collected in the second trimester of pregnancy. All receptors come from a female donor in good health, enrolled as a control in a pregnancy study.

The chain recombines TRBV6-1 with TRBJ2-3, with 12 bases fitting TRBD2. J was trimmed by 5 bases and V by 1 base; bases with no gene match: 13. Germline V CDR1 and CDR2: MNHNS, SASEGT. There are 19 residues in the CDR3. The CDR3: CASSEVGRSSGGAIDTQYF. CDR3 sequence (DNA): TGTGCCAGCAGTGAAGTAGGGAGGTCTAGCGGGGGGGCCATAGATACGCAGTATTTT.

The chain recombines TRBV6-5 with TRBJ2-5; TRBD2 agrees at 7 bases. Germline V CDR1 and CDR2: MNHEY, SVGAGI. The J segment lost 4 bases and the V segment lost 6 bases, leaving 8 bases of the junction unmatched. CDR3 length: 14 residues. CDR3 in amino acids: CASRGYGGGETQYF. Here the CDR3 DNA reads TGTGCCAGCAGGGGTTACGGCGGGGGAGAGACCCAGTACTTC.

The gene calls are TRBV9 and TRBJ2-3; 9 positions agree with TRBD2. The CDR3 runs 18 residues. The junction had 12 bases not matched to a gene; V was cut back by 3 bases and J by 1 base. Germline V gene data show CDR1 as SGDLS and CDR2 as YYNGEE. The CDR3 DNA sequence: TGTGCCAGCAGCGCGGGACTAGCACTCTCTTATCGCACAGATACGCAGTATTTT. Residues: CASSAGLALSYRTDTQYF.

This clone appeared a single time. The chain carries TRBV7-8 and TRBJ2-7, with 7 bases lining up with TRBD2. V was pared by 1 base and J by 2 bases, with 5 bases of the junction left unmatched. The CDR3 sequence is 15 residues long. The germline V gene has CDR1 SGHVS and CDR2 FQNEAQ. CDR3 in DNA: TGTGCCAGCAGCTTAGGGCGGGGGAGCACCTACGAGCAGTACTTC. Translating it yields CASSLGRGSTYEQYF.

This rearrangement joins TRBV19 to TRBJ1-5, with D perhaps matching TRBD1 (5 bases). The CDR3 extends over 17 amino acids. Germline V CDR1 and CDR2: LNHDA, SQIVND (reference sequence). The ends were cut back, 4 bases at V and 5 bases at J, with 21 bases in the middle. The CDR3 DNA reads as TGTGCCAGTAGTACTGATCTCGGAAACAGGCTCGATCAGCCCCAGCATTTT. Residues: CASSTDLGNRLDQPQHF.

The chain couples TRBV30 to TRBJ2-4; 11 bases match TRBD2. From germline, CDR1 is GTSNPN and CDR2 SVGIG (reference sequence). The V segment lost 0 bases and the J segment 13 bases; nucleotides outside the gene matches: 5. This CDR3 comprises 13 residues. CDR3 sequence: CAWSVLAGAAQYF. CDR3 sequence (DNA): TGTGCCTGGAGTGTACTAGCGGGGGCCGCCCAGTACTTC. The full variable domain, its missing parts supplied by reference TRBV30 and TRBJ2-4, is SQTIHQWPATLVQPVGSPLSLECTVEGTSNPNLYWYRQAAGRGLQLLFYSVGIGQISSEVPQNLSASRPQDRQFILSSKKLLLSDSGFYLCAWSVLAGAAQYFGAGTRLSVL.

The rearrangement uses TRBV5-1 and TRBJ2-3; 10 nucleotides align to TRBD2. The CDR3 is 15 amino acids. V was clipped by 7 bases and J by 2 bases; unmatched bases: 7. Germline V gene lookup returns CDR1 SGHRS and CDR2 YFSETQ. The CDR3 loop reads CASGPSGGITDTQYF. CDR3 nucleotides: TGCGCCAGCGGCCCTAGCGGGGGTATCACAGATACGCAGTATTTT.

This chain connects TRBV6-6 to TRBJ2-7, with TRBD1 matching 10 bases. J lost 4 bases, V lost 4 bases, and 7 bases had no gene match. This CDR3 spans 15 amino acids. CDR1 MNHNY and CDR2 SVGAGI come from the germline V gene (reference sequence). The CDR3 sequence: CASSLGTGVRYEQYF. CDR3 in DNA: TGTGCCAGCAGTTTGGGGACAGGGGTTAGGTACGAGCAGTACTTC.

J is TRBJ1-2 and V is TRBV7-9, with 12 bases matching TRBD1. V shed 1 base and J 6 bases; nucleotides not matched to a gene: 9. The CDR3 has 17 residues. Germline CDR1 and CDR2: SEHNR and FQNEAQ (reference sequence). CDR3 protein: CASSLGDRGPGADGYTF. The CDR3 DNA follows: TGTGCCAGCAGCTTAGGGGACAGGGGGCCGGGGGCTGATGGCTACACCTTC.

There are a few counts of this clone. This chain connects TRBV6-1 to TRBJ1-5; D remains unclear. This CDR3 has 15 amino acids. The germline gives CDR1 MNHNS, CDR2 SASEGT. Trimming took 6 bases from V and 0 from J, leaving 12 bases between them. The CDR3 sequence: CASSDSADSNQPQHF. CDR3 sequence (DNA): TGTGCCAGCAGCGACTCAGCCGATAGCAATCAGCCCCAGCATTTT.

This clone was seen just once. Relative to the germline gene, one junction end is altered; a read error may explain this. J is TRBJ1-5 and V is TRBV19; D is possibly TRBD1 (6 bases). The CDR3 covers 19 residues. CDR1 LNHDA and CDR2 SQIVND come from the germline V gene (reference sequence). The CDR3, as DNA: TGTGCCAGTAGCATAGGGGGGCCAGGAAAAGATTATAGCAATCAGCCCCAGCATTTT. Translated, it gives CASSIGGPGKDYSNQPQHF.

This chain links TRBV30 with TRBJ2-4; a possible D gene is TRBD1 (6 bases). The V and J ends lost 3 bases and 0 bases respectively, with 15 bases between them. The CDR3 extends over 16 amino acids. Germline CDR1 and CDR2: GTSNPN and SVGIG (reference sequence). The CDR3 region is CAWSEGDTLAKNIQYF. In DNA form, the CDR3 reads TGTGCCTGGAGCGAGGGGGACACCTTAGCCAAAAACATTCAGTACTTC.

The rearrangement joins TRBV30 to TRBJ2-7; D might be TRBD2 (6 bases). CDR1 GTSNPN and CDR2 SVGIG come from the germline V gene (reference sequence). Trimming took 1 base from V and 1 from J, leaving 8 bases between them. The CDR3 is 13 residues long. DNA of the CDR3: TGTGCCTGGAGTGGGCGGGGTTCCTACGAGCAGTACTTC. Protein product: CAWSGRGSYEQYF.

V gene TRBV27 combines with J gene TRBJ2-5, with unresolved D. CDR3 size: 14 residues. V lost 4 bases and J 5 bases, leaving 14 bases between the germline ends. Germline lookup yields CDR1 MNHEY and CDR2 SMNVEV (reference sequence). The CDR3 spells CASSSRLEQETQYF. The CDR3 DNA reads as TGTGCCAGCAGTTCGCGACTGGAGCAGGAGACCCAGTACTTC.

V usage is TRBV10-3 and J usage is TRBJ2-1, with 9 bases aligning to TRBD2. Germline trimming cut 0 bases from V and 1 base from J; bases unmatched to any gene: 1. Germline assignment: CDR1 ENHRY and CDR2 SYGVKD. The CDR3 contains 16 residues. CDR3 bases: TGTGCCATCAGTGAGTCGCTAGCGGGGTCCTACAATGAGCAGTTCTTC. The encoded protein is CAISESLAGSYNEQFF.

The rearrangement uses TRBV7-9 and TRBJ1-2; tentatively, D is TRBD1 (5 bases). With 5 bases removed from V and 0 bases from J, the gap between germline ends came to 13 bases. The CDR3 loop spans 15 amino acids. Per germline, CDR1 SEHNR and CDR2 FQNEAQ (reference sequence). In nucleotides, the CDR3 is TGTGCCAGCAGCCTAGGGACTTCCCCTAACTATGGCTACACCTTC. Protein product: CASSLGTSPNYGYTF.

The V call is TRBV9, the J call TRBJ2-2, with TRBD1 identical over 8 bases. The CDR3 consists of 19 residues. Unmatched junction bases numbered 17, after V lost 0 bases and J lost 7 bases. The V gene's germline CDR1 is SGDLS and CDR2 YYNGEE. The CDR3 nucleotides read TGTGCCAGCAGCGTAGATATGGACAGGGCCCCTCTGGGAGACGGGGAGCTGTTTTTT. Protein product: CASSVDMDRAPLGDGELFF.

The chain carries TRBV27 and TRBJ2-5, with TRBD2 matching 8 bases. The CDR3 extends over 16 amino acids. J lost 5 bases, V lost 2 bases, and 10 bases had no gene match. The germline V gene has CDR1 MNHEY and CDR2 SMNVEV (reference sequence). The CDR3 spells CASSLGLASLGETQYF. CDR3 sequence (DNA): TGTGCCAGCAGTTTAGGACTAGCTAGTTTGGGGGAGACCCAGTACTTC.

This clone was seen once. The V gene is TRBV7-9, the J gene TRBJ1-1; TRBD1 matches at 7 bases. The CDR3 runs 13 residues. The V gene's germline CDR1 is SEHNR and CDR2 FQNEAQ (reference sequence). The CDR3 region is CATRQGTNTEAFF. CDR3 sequence (DNA): TGTGCGACCCGACAGGGAACGAACACTGAAGCTTTCTTT.

The chain has TRBV12-5 and TRBJ2-3, with TRBD2 matching over 8 bases. This CDR3 contains 14 residues. Germline lookup yields CDR1 LGHNT and CDR2 FRNRAP. After removal of 7 bases from V and 2 bases from J, the junction contained 5 bases not matched to a gene. The CDR3 DNA is TGTGCTAGTGCCCCGGGGGGGCCCACAGATACGCAGTATTTT. This codes for CASAPGGPTDTQYF.

This sequence joins TRBV23-1 and TRBJ2-3; 7 positions match TRBD1. TRBV23-1 is treated as an ORF (open reading frame) with a function not yet certain. J gave up 4 bases and V 8 bases, and 15 bases lay outside the gene matches. The CDR3 is 16 residues long. CDR3 in amino acids: CASRRQGVGIPDTQYF. CDR3 DNA sequence: TGCGCCAGCCGACGCCAGGGGGTTGGCATCCCAGATACGCAGTATTTT.

The V and J genes are TRBV13 and TRBJ2-5; 8 bases fit TRBD2. The germline V gene has CDR1 PRHDT and CDR2 FYEKMQ (reference sequence). The CDR3 has 15 residues. V lost 5 bases, J lost 6 bases, and 11 bases stayed unmatched. The CDR3 DNA is TGTGCCAGCAGCCCTTCAGCGGGGGCGTCGAAGACCCAGTACTTC. Protein sequence: CASSPSAGASKTQYF.

The genes are TRBV7-2 and TRBJ2-3; D may be TRBD2 (5 bases). The germline V and J ends were trimmed by 0 bases and 6 bases, with 7 bases remaining between them. CDR3 length equals 13 residues. Looked up from germline, CDR1 is SGHTA and CDR2 is FQGNSA. CDR3 nucleotides: TGTGCCAGCAGCTTAGCTCCGGGGGATACGCAGTATTTT. Protein sequence: CASSLAPGDTQYF.

The genes are TRBV30 and TRBJ1-1, with D hard to call. CDR3 length: 14 residues. The germline V and J ends were trimmed by 0 bases and 3 bases, with 11 bases remaining between them. CDR1 is GTSNPN, CDR2 SVGIG, per germline (reference sequence). The CDR3 DNA reads as TGTGCCTGGAGTGTAGAGGGAGTACACACTGAAGCTTTCTTT. Protein sequence: CAWSVEGVHTEAFF.

The gene calls are TRBV27 and TRBJ1-2, with D perhaps matching TRBD1 (6 bases). In germline, CDR1 is MNHEY, CDR2 SMNVEV (reference sequence). The CDR3 has 16 residues. V dropped 4 bases and J dropped 0 bases, with 15 bases sitting between them. As DNA, the CDR3 is TGTGCCAGCAGTTCCCCCACAGGGAATCCTAACTATGGCTACACCTTC. Its protein product is CASSSPTGNPNYGYTF.

The chain combines TRBV27 with TRBJ1-5, with 9 positions matching TRBD1. Germline CDR1 MNHEY, CDR2 SMNVEV (reference sequence). V shed 6 bases, J shed 2 bases, and the junction held 5 bases outside the gene matches. The CDR3 has 15 residues. The DNA for the CDR3 is TGTGCCAGCAGGCACACAGGGGGCGGCAATCAGCCCCAGCATTTT. This codes for CASRHTGGGNQPQHF.